These 10 T cell receptor beta chains share one sample of origin, sequenced in a study of blood T cell repertoires in COVID-19. Produced via immunoSEQ multiplex PCR; TCRdb's table is partial and in-frame only. The sample has 100,000 to 150,000 clones, roughly four fifths seen once. What was sequenced was peripheral blood. Receptor source: a woman in her seventies with acute or convalescent COVID-19.

This chain joins TRBV30 and TRBJ1-1; no firm D call. The length of the CDR3 is 12 residues. Germline lookup yields CDR1 GTSNPN and CDR2 SVGIG (reference sequence). Trimming left V 4 bases short and J 0 bases short, with 6 bases between. The CDR3 is CAWMRVNTEAFF. CDR3 nucleotide sequence: TGTGCCTGGATGAGGGTGAACACTGAAGCTTTCTTT.

This clone was recorded a few times. This sequence joins TRBV11-2 and TRBJ2-1; perhaps TRBD1 as D (6 bases). Trimming took off 3 bases at V and 0 bases at J, with 12 bases between the two ends. The germline gives CDR1 SGHAT, CDR2 FQNNGV. The length of the CDR3 is 16 residues. The CDR3 sequence: CASSFGWGLSYNEQFF. The DNA of the CDR3 is TGTGCCAGCAGCTTCGGCTGGGGGCTCTCCTACAATGAGCAGTTCTTC.

The genes are TRBV2 and TRBJ1-2; a weak D match, TRBD1 (5 bases). Per germline, CDR1 SNHLY and CDR2 FYNNEI. The length of the CDR3 is 14 residues. The V end lost 1 base, the J end lost 6 bases, and 12 bases lay between the germline ends. The CDR3 region has the DNA TGTGCCAGCAGTGAAGAGTGGGGAGGGGATGGCTACACCTTC. It translates to CASSEEWGGDGYTF.

The J gene is TRBJ1-1, the V gene TRBV18, with D maybe TRBD1 (5 bases). Trimming pared 3 bases from V and 7 bases from J, leaving 12 bases between. Germline V gene sequence: CDR1 KGHSH, CDR2 LQKENI. This CDR3 region has 13 residues. In DNA, the CDR3 is TGTGCCAGCTCACCTGTAGAGACAGTTGAAGCTTTCTTT. Translating gives CASSPVETVEAFF.

V usage is TRBV3-1 (or the pseudogene TRBV3-2) and J usage is TRBJ2-3; TRBD2 agrees at 7 bases. The junction had 20 bases not matched to a gene; V was cut back by 1 base and J by 1 base. Germline V lookup: CDR1 LGHDT, CDR2 YNNKEL (reference sequence). The CDR3 is made up of 21 amino acids. The CDR3 sequence is CASSQAPQRGPTVDGTDTQYF. DNA of the CDR3: TGTGCCAGCAGCCAAGCCCCCCAGCGGGGTCCTACAGTGGACGGCACAGATACGCAGTATTTT.

The chain has TRBV21-1 and TRBJ2-7; the table's TRBD1 call for D was not verified on the DNA. TRBV21-1 is flagged as a pseudogene. The CDR3 is 16 residues long. The CDR3 is CASMVGGAMLTYEQYV. In DNA, the CDR3 is TGTGCCAGCATGGTGGGTGGGGCCATGTTGACTTACGAGCAGTACGTC.

The chain couples TRBV5-4 to TRBJ2-1, with 8 nucleotides matching TRBD1. Looked up from germline, CDR1 is SGHNT and CDR2 is YYREEE (reference sequence). V gave up 5 bases and J gave up 2 bases; unmatched junction bases: 6. The CDR3 loop spans 15 amino acids. CDR3 protein: CASSYDRGTYNEQFF. The CDR3 DNA reads as TGTGCCAGCAGTTACGACAGGGGCACCTACAATGAGCAGTTCTTC.

The V gene is TRBV6-5, the J gene TRBJ1-2, with 7 bases matching TRBD1. This CDR3 region has 13 residues. Trimming cost V 5 bases and J 3 bases; bases outside gene matches: 3. CDR1 and CDR2 (germline): MNHEY, SVGAGI. CDR3 in DNA: TGTGCCAGCAGTAAAACAGGGGACTATGGCTACACCTTC. Translation: CASSKTGDYGYTF.

The CDR3 DNA reads TGTGCCAGTAGGCGGGATGGCTACACCTTC. Its translation is CASRRDGYTF. This chain uses TRBV19 with TRBJ1-2, with unresolved D. With 6 bases removed from V and 6 bases from J, the gap between germline ends came to 5 bases. Per the germline V gene, CDR1 is LNHDA and CDR2 is SQIVND (reference sequence). CDR3 length: 10 residues.

The chain uses TRBV7-2 and TRBJ1-2, with 8 positions matching TRBD1. Germline-derived CDR1 and CDR2 are SGHTA and FQGNSA. The trim removed 5 bases at V and 7 bases at J, leaving 9 bases unmatched. The CDR3 has 14 residues. As DNA, the CDR3 is TGTGCCAGCAGCCTCCTTCAGGGGGCAAGTGGCTACACCTTC. It codes for CASSLLQGASGYTF.